Listed here are 19 T cell receptor beta chains from one sample, sequenced in a study of CD8+CD57+ T cells in acquired aplastic anemia. The use of genomic DNA as template underpinned the TCR beta VDJ and CDR3 profiling. TCRdb analysed the reads with MiXCR anew, one entry per CDR3 protein. Seen here are some 190,000 distinct CDR3 sequences, less than 70% observed once, and the top ten hold about 16%. The source material was sorted CD4+, CD8+, or CD8+CD57+ T cells (not recorded which) from PBMCs. The receptors shown here come from a human donor in good health, serving as a control.

The sample holds one count of this clonotype. This chain joins TRBV6-5 and TRBJ1-4, with 10 nucleotides matching TRBD1. The trim removed 1 base at V and 8 bases at J, leaving 4 bases unmatched. The CDR3 runs to 15 residues. Germline CDR1 is MNHEY and CDR2 is SVGAGI. DNA for the CDR3: TGTGCCAGCAGTTACTTCGGGACAGGGGCAGAAAAACTGTTTTTT. It specifies CASSYFGTGAEKLFF.

As regards this clonotype: A read error may explain this, as a much larger clone is one base away. This chain uses TRBV28 with TRBJ2-7; tentative D call: TRBD1 (6 bases). This CDR3 region has 13 residues. CDR1 and CDR2 (germline): MDHEN, SYDVKM. The V end was cut by 3 bases, the J end by 1 base, with 7 bases between. The DNA for the CDR3 is TGTGCCAGCAGTTTCGGACAGTCCTACGAGCAGTACTTC. Amino acids: CASSFGQSYEQYF. Full variable domain (remainder filled in from reference TRBV28 and TRBJ2-7): DVKVTQSSRYLVKRTGEKVFLECVQDMDHENMFWYRQDPGLGLRLIYFSYDVKMKEKGDIPEGYSVSREKKERFSLILESASTNQTSMYLCASSFGQSYEQYFGPGTRLTVT.

This clonotype was picked up many times. The chain is built from TRBV4-1 and TRBJ2-7, with D possibly being TRBD1 (6 bases). The germline gives CDR1 MGHRA, CDR2 YSYEKL. V was cut by 4 bases and J by 5 bases, with 12 bases left in between. CDR3 length: 13 residues. DNA of the CDR3: TGCGCCAGCAGCCCCAGGGGCCTGGACGAGCAGTACTTC. The encoded protein is CASSPRGLDEQYF.

As to this clonotype: This may arise from a read error, as a much more abundant clone is one base away. The gene calls are TRBV3-1 and TRBJ2-2, with D tentatively TRBD1 or TRBD2 (5 bases each). The V and J ends lost 11 bases and 6 bases respectively, with 16 bases between them. Germline V gene data show CDR1 as LGHDT and CDR2 as YNNKEL (reference sequence). This CDR3 has 13 residues. The CDR3 nucleotides read TGTGCCGTGTCGGGGCAGCGCGCCGGGGAGCTGTTTTTT. Protein product: CAVSGQRAGELFF.

This clonotype was seen repeatedly, ten times or more. The chain couples TRBV24-1 to TRBJ1-2; D unclear. Germline V gives CDR1 KGHDR, CDR2 SFDVKD. The CDR3 runs to 14 residues. The V end was cut by 3 bases, the J end by 1 base, with 8 bases between. The CDR3 here is CATSDIQINYGYTF. The CDR3 region has the DNA TGTGCCACCAGTGATATACAGATTAACTATGGCTACACCTTC.

This chain uses TRBV7-3 with TRBJ1-1, with D perhaps matching TRBD1 (6 bases). The CDR3 sequence is 13 residues long. Trimming took 4 bases from V and 5 from J, leaving 11 bases between them. The V gene's germline CDR1 is SGHTA and CDR2 FQGTGA. The CDR3 sequence: CASSSGQRTEAFF. CDR3 DNA sequence: TGTGCCAGCAGCTCCGGACAGCGGACTGAAGCTTTCTTT.

V is TRBV9 and J is TRBJ2-2; D remains unclear. Germline assignment: CDR1 SGDLS and CDR2 YYNGEE. Trimming removed 4 bases at V and 4 bases at J, with 8 bases between. The CDR3 runs to 13 residues. The CDR3 sequence: CASSYEFTGELFF. For the CDR3, the DNA is TGTGCCAGCAGCTACGAATTCACCGGGGAGCTGTTTTTT.

In this sample, this clonotype turned up many times. CDR3 in DNA: TGTGCCAGCAGTTTAAGCCTAGATGTAATCGAGCAGTACTTC. This encodes CASSLSLDVIEQYF. This chain links TRBV12-3 or TRBV12-4 with TRBJ2-7, with D unclear. Trimming pared 2 bases from V and 6 bases from J, leaving 14 bases between. The CDR3 is 14 residues long.

The CDR3 bases are TGTGCCAGCAGAGAACAGGGGACGGGCAATTCACCCCTCCACTTT. Encoded protein: CASREQGTGNSPLHF. V and J are TRBV2 and TRBJ1-6; 7 bases fit TRBD1. Germline V lookup: CDR1 SNHLY, CDR2 FYNNEI. V was pared by 6 bases and J by 7 bases, with 9 bases of the junction left unmatched. This CDR3 has 15 amino acids.

The V call is TRBV7-4, the J call TRBJ2-5, with D possibly matching TRBD1 (5 bases). The CDR3 covers 15 residues. Germline CDR1 reads SGHVT; CDR2 reads SQSDAQ. V was clipped by 1 base and J by 5 bases, with 14 bases between them. In DNA form, the CDR3 reads TGTGCCAGCAGCTTAGAGGACACCTCCCTGGAGACCCAGTACTTC. Translated: CASSLEDTSLETQYF.

With respect to this clonotype: One end of the junction does not line up with germline, which may come from a read error. This rearrangement joins TRBV10-1 to TRBJ1-1; D unclear. The V gene's germline CDR1 is WNHNN and CDR2 SYGVQD (reference sequence). The CDR3 has 15 residues. This CDR3 reads CASSETRWWNAEAFF. The CDR3 nucleotides are TGCGCCAGCAGTGAAACCAGATGGTGGAACGCTGAAGCTTTCTTT.

This clonotype was recorded many times. The V and J genes are TRBV5-1 and TRBJ2-3; 8 nucleotides agree with TRBD1. V gave up 0 bases and J gave up 1 base; unmatched junction bases: 10. This CDR3 is built from 18 residues. CDR1 is SGHRS, CDR2 YFSETQ, per germline. CDR3 sequence reads: CASSLAGLTGQGTDTQYF. The CDR3 bases are TGCGCCAGCAGCTTGGCAGGCCTAACGGGACAGGGCACAGATACGCAGTATTTT.

Notes on this clonotype: A single base separates this from a much larger clone, so it may be a read error. This chain uses TRBV24-1 with TRBJ1-2; D gene unclear. Deletions cut 6 bases from V and 3 bases from J, with 13 bases between. The germline V gene has CDR1 KGHDR and CDR2 SFDVKD. This CDR3 comprises 14 residues. The CDR3 sequence: CATSYHREYYGYTF. DNA for the CDR3: TGTGCCACCAGTTATCACAGAGAGTACTATGGCTACACCTTC.

About this clonotype: A read error may account for a junction end that differs from germline. The CDR3 here is CASSQGAGLPQHF. CDR3 DNA: TGCGCCAGCAGCCAGGGGGCAGGACTGCCCCAGCATTTT. V gene TRBV12-3 or TRBV12-4 combines with J gene TRBJ1-5, with 8 bases fitting TRBD1. This CDR3 has 13 amino acids.

This clonotype was counted at least ten times. The chain links TRBV12-3 or TRBV12-4 to TRBJ2-2, with D perhaps given as TRBD1 or TRBD2 (6 bases each). With 3 bases removed from V and 1 base from J, the gap between germline ends came to 12 bases. CDR3 length: 16 amino acids. The CDR3 bases are TGTGCCAGCAGTTTTTCGGGGGCCCGGAACACCGGGGAGCTGTTTTTT. Translating it yields CASSFSGARNTGELFF.

The chain couples TRBV7-9 to TRBJ1-1, with 9 bases that match TRBD1. J gave up 0 bases and V 4 bases, and 12 bases lay outside the gene matches. The CDR3 runs 18 residues. Germline assignment: CDR1 SEHNR and CDR2 FQNEAQ (reference sequence). In DNA form, the CDR3 reads TGTGCCAGCAGCTCCTTTCGTGACAGGGGGGGCCTGAACACTGAAGCTTTCTTT. This codes for CASSSFRDRGGLNTEAFF.

A remark on this clonotype: This likely comes from a read error, as the CDR3 has no conserved phenylalanine or tryptophan at its end. This rearrangement joins TRBV2 to TRBJ2-5; TRBD1 aligns across 8 bases. The junction had 3 bases not matched to a gene; V was cut back by 6 bases and J by 3 bases. The CDR3 consists of 13 residues. Germline CDR1 reads SNHLY; CDR2 reads FYNNEI. The CDR3 coding sequence is TGTGCCAGCAGACCGACAGGGGAAGAGACCCAGTACCTC. It specifies CASRPTGEETQYL.

A word on this clonotype: One base away lies a much larger clone, so this may be a sequencing read error. This is likely a read error, given that the CDR3 carries no conserved phenylalanine or tryptophan at its end. The chain is built from TRBV19 and TRBJ1-1, with a possible D match to TRBD1 (6 bases). Between the trimmed V and J ends, which lost 6 bases and 0 bases, there was a span of 14 bases. The CDR3 has 15 amino acids. Germline CDR1 reads LNHDA; CDR2 reads SQIVND (reference sequence). The chain's CDR3 is CASREGHNLNTEAFL. CDR3 DNA: TGTGCCAGTAGAGAGGGACACAACCTGAACACTGAAGCTTTCCTT.

Many counts were recorded for this clonotype. This sequence joins TRBV7-3 and TRBJ2-2, with 11 bases that match TRBD1. Germline loops: CDR1 SGHTA, CDR2 FQGTGA. The CDR3 loop spans 16 amino acids. J lost 7 bases, V lost 4 bases, and 8 bases had no gene match. CDR3 in DNA: TGTGCCAGCAGCTCTGGACAGGGGGCTTCTGTCGGGGAGCTGTTTTTT. Translating it yields CASSSGQGASVGELFF. The full variable domain, completed using reference TRBV7-3 and TRBJ2-2, is GAGVSQTPSNKVTEKGKYVELRCDPISGHTALYWYRQSLGQGPEFLIYFQGTGAADDSGLPNDRFFAVRPEGSVSTLKIQRTERGDSAVYLCASSSGQGASVGELFFGEGSRLTVL.